These 30 T cell receptor beta chains came from one sample sequenced in a study of shared clonotypes between healthy human individuals. Method: immunoSEQ multiplex PCR; TCRdb's copy keeps in-frame clones and lacks some. The repertoire holds millions of clones, with roughly 96% as singletons. The sample was naive CD4+ T cells sorted from blood. Subset: CD45RA+ positively selected. All receptors come from a man younger than 30 in good health.

The rearrangement links TRBV14 to TRBJ2-1, with TRBD2 matching 14 bases. Per germline, CDR1 SGHDN and CDR2 FVKESK. Losses at the gene ends were 1 base for V and 0 bases for J; bases not matched to a gene: 8. This CDR3 contains 20 residues. The CDR3 protein is CASSQGLAGGPWNSYNEQFF. In DNA, the CDR3 is TGTGCCAGCAGCCAAGGACTAGCGGGAGGGCCCTGGAACTCCTACAATGAGCAGTTCTTC.

In its sample, this clone was seen once. The chain couples TRBV7-8 to TRBJ1-2; TRBD1 matches at 8 bases. V lost 0 bases and J lost 5; bases outside the gene matches: 5. This CDR3 contains 15 residues. From germline, CDR1 is SGHVS and CDR2 FQNEAQ. The CDR3 DNA reads TGTGCCAGCAGCTTAGCAGGGACAGGACTATATGGCTACACCTTC. This encodes CASSLAGTGLYGYTF.

The chain links TRBV18 to TRBJ1-3; D possibly corresponds to TRBD1 (6 bases). Trimming took off 6 bases at V and 0 bases at J, with 18 bases between the two ends. The CDR3 loop spans 17 amino acids. Germline V CDR1 and CDR2: KGHSH, LQKENI. The CDR3 DNA reads TGTGCCAGCTCGAGACCTAGACAGGCCAGCTCTGGAAACACCATATATTTT. It specifies CASSRPRQASSGNTIYF.

V and J are TRBV7-2 and TRBJ2-1; 7 nucleotides match TRBD2. In germline, CDR1 is SGHTA, CDR2 FQGNSA. The trim removed 6 bases at V and 7 bases at J, leaving 15 bases unmatched. The CDR3 runs 16 residues. For the CDR3, the DNA is TGTGCCAGCAGACCTTGGCCAGCGGGATATTCAAATGAGCAGTTCTTC. Translating it yields CASRPWPAGYSNEQFF.

As to this clone: Other DNA sequences of this sample code for an identical CDR3. This sequence joins TRBV6-5 and TRBJ1-4; no definite D call. The CDR3 covers 14 residues. The ends were cut back, 6 bases at V and 0 bases at J, with 8 bases in the middle. The germline V gene has CDR1 MNHEY and CDR2 SVGAGI. The DNA of the CDR3 is TGTGCCAGCAGCCCAGGTTCAACTAATGAAAAACTGTTTTTT. Translated: CASSPGSTNEKLFF.

The chain combines TRBV30 with TRBJ1-5; D is unclear. The CDR3 is made up of 16 amino acids. Trimming took off 1 base at V and 1 base at J, with 14 bases between the two ends. Germline V lookup: CDR1 GTSNPN, CDR2 SVGIG (reference sequence). The CDR3: CAWSDGTMGSNQPQHF. The CDR3 DNA reads as TGTGCCTGGAGTGACGGCACCATGGGGAGCAATCAGCCCCAGCATTTT.

The CDR3 spells CATSSPVYSGNTIYF. Written as DNA, the CDR3 is TGTGCCACCAGCAGTCCTGTTTACTCTGGAAACACCATATATTTT. The chain combines TRBV15 with TRBJ1-3; D is ambiguous. V lost 3 bases and J 0 bases, leaving 9 bases between the germline ends. Germline values: CDR1 LNHNV, CDR2 YYDKDF (reference sequence). The CDR3 loop spans 15 amino acids. Based on the CDR3 plus reference TRBV15 and TRBJ1-3, the full variable domain is DAMVIQNPRYQVTQFGKPVTLSCSQTLNHNVMYWYQQKSSQAPKLLFHYYDKDFNNEADTPDNFQSRRPNTSFCFLDIRSPGLGDTAMYLCATSSPVYSGNTIYFGEGSWLTVV.

About this clone: The identical CDR3 is also encoded by other nucleotide sequences in the sample. V gene TRBV2 combines with J gene TRBJ1-5; D gene ambiguous. This CDR3 region has 14 residues. V lost 5 bases and J lost 4, with 12 bases in between. CDR1 is SNHLY and CDR2 is FYNNEI in the germline V gene. The CDR3 loop is CASSPREGNQPQHF. The CDR3 region has the DNA TGTGCCAGCAGTCCTCGGGAGGGAAATCAGCCCCAGCATTTT.

A few counts support this clone. The J gene is TRBJ2-3, the V gene TRBV5-5, with D hard to call. This CDR3 has 15 residues. The germline V and J ends were trimmed by 2 bases and 0 bases, with 10 bases remaining between them. The V gene's germline CDR1 is SGHKS and CDR2 YYEKEE (reference sequence). The CDR3 DNA follows: TGTGCCAGCAGCTTCAGATCCCCGAGCACAGATACGCAGTATTTT. The encoded protein is CASSFRSPSTDTQYF.

The rearrangement links TRBV6-5 to TRBJ2-7; 7 nucleotides line up with TRBD1. Germline V gives CDR1 MNHEY, CDR2 SVGAGI. CDR3 size: 14 residues. V trimming: 4 bases; J trimming: 2 bases; junction bases outside the gene matches: 5. The CDR3 DNA sequence: TGTGCCAGCAGTTCCGGGACAGCCGCCTACGAGCAGTACTTC. Translated, it gives CASSSGTAAYEQYF.

This rearrangement joins TRBV6-6 to TRBJ2-7, with TRBD2 matching over 8 bases. The junction had 6 bases not matched to a gene; V was cut back by 2 bases and J by 0 bases. The germline gives CDR1 MNHNY, CDR2 SVGAGI (reference sequence). This CDR3 contains 16 residues. CDR3 protein: CASSYPAGDGSYEQYF. The CDR3 DNA reads as TGTGCCAGCAGTTACCCAGCGGGAGACGGCTCCTACGAGCAGTACTTC.

J is TRBJ1-5 and V is TRBV6-1, with D perhaps matching TRBD1 (6 bases). The CDR3 totals 14 residues. Trimming took off 7 bases at V and 1 base at J, with 11 bases between the two ends. Germline loops: CDR1 MNHNS, CDR2 SASEGT. The CDR3 region is CASIFDRSNQPQHF. In nucleotides, the CDR3 is TGTGCCAGCATTTTCGACAGGAGCAATCAGCCCCAGCATTTT.

The V call is TRBV7-8, the J call TRBJ2-1; unclear D gene. Trimming pared 2 bases from V and 10 bases from J, leaving 12 bases between. The CDR3 runs 13 residues. From germline, CDR1 is SGHVS and CDR2 FQNEAQ. CDR3 residues: CASSLPSLGEQFF. The CDR3 DNA follows: TGTGCCAGCAGCTTACCCTCCCTAGGGGAGCAGTTCTTC.

This clone was detected once. The CDR3 nucleotides are TGTGCCAGCAGCCCGCAAGCAAAGAACTATGGCTACACCTTC. Translated: CASSPQAKNYGYTF. The chain links TRBV5-4 to TRBJ1-2; no firm D call. V was clipped by 4 bases and J by 2 bases, with 12 bases between them. The CDR3 has 14 residues. Germline V gene lookup returns CDR1 SGHNT and CDR2 YYREEE (reference sequence).

CDR3 protein: CASSSAPDGYTF. Written as DNA, the CDR3 is TGTGCCAGCAGTTCAGCCCCGGATGGCTACACCTTC. The V call is TRBV28, the J call TRBJ1-2; D unresolved. Trimming pared 4 bases from V and 6 bases from J, leaving 9 bases between. Germline V gene lookup returns CDR1 MDHEN and CDR2 SYDVKM. The CDR3 has 12 amino acids.

This chain links TRBV5-6 with TRBJ1-2; D ambiguous. The length of the CDR3 is 12 residues. From germline, CDR1 is SGHDT and CDR2 YYEEEE. Trimming removed 8 bases at V and 4 bases at J, with 12 bases between. CDR3 loop: CASSGLSYGYTF. The DNA for the CDR3 is TGTGCCAGTAGCGGTCTTAGCTATGGCTACACCTTC.

This clone was observed once. The chain recombines TRBV6-1 with TRBJ2-3; D may match TRBD1 or TRBD2 (5 bases each). The CDR3 loop spans 15 amino acids. V was clipped by 6 bases and J by 2 bases, with 15 bases between them. The germline V gene encodes CDR1 MNHNS and CDR2 SASEGT. CDR3 coding DNA: TGTGCCAGCAGGGGCGTGGGACGACCCACAGATACGCAGTATTTT. This codes for CASRGVGRPTDTQYF.

V gene TRBV7-2 combines with J gene TRBJ1-4; D perhaps matches TRBD1 (6 bases). The CDR3 loop spans 16 amino acids. The germline V and J ends were trimmed by 2 bases and 4 bases, with 14 bases remaining between them. Germline lookup yields CDR1 SGHTA and CDR2 FQGNSA. CDR3 coding DNA: TGTGCCAGCAGCTTAAAGGGAAGGGGACATAATGAAAAACTGTTTTTT. This encodes CASSLKGRGHNEKLFF.

The CDR3 here is CSVVRETADTQYF. CDR3 bases: TGCAGCGTTGTGCGGGAGACGGCGGATACGCAGTATTTT. The chain links TRBV29-1 to TRBJ2-3; the match to TRBD2 covers 7 bases. There are 13 residues in the CDR3. V gave up 4 bases and J gave up 6 bases; unmatched junction bases: 7. The V gene's germline CDR1 is SQVTM and CDR2 ANQGSEA.

This rearrangement joins TRBV4-3 to TRBJ2-1; TRBD2 matches at 11 bases. V shed 0 bases, J shed 10 bases, and the junction held 11 bases outside the gene matches. This CDR3 region has 17 residues. CDR1 is LGHNA, CDR2 YSLEER, per germline. CDR3 sequence reads: CASSQEGLAEPNKEQFF. CDR3 nucleotide sequence: TGCGCCAGCAGCCAAGAGGGACTAGCGGAACCTAATAAGGAGCAGTTCTTC.

This clone is a singleton in its sample. V usage is TRBV9 and J usage is TRBJ2-1; 10 bases agree with TRBD1. Germline-derived CDR1 and CDR2 are SGDLS and YYNGEE. The V and J ends lost 4 bases and 7 bases, in that order; junction bases with no gene match: 8. The CDR3 runs 15 residues. CDR3 loop: CASSLDRGLWNEQFF. The CDR3 coding sequence is TGTGCCAGCAGCCTTGACAGGGGGCTATGGAATGAGCAGTTCTTC.

V usage is TRBV7-2 and J usage is TRBJ2-7; TRBD2 matches 7 bases. J gave up 0 bases and V 6 bases, and 8 bases lay outside the gene matches. Germline V gives CDR1 SGHTA, CDR2 FQGNSA. CDR3 length equals 15 residues. Here the CDR3 DNA reads TGTGCCAGCAGTGCGGGACGGGACTACTCCTACGAGCAGTACTTC. It is translated as CASSAGRDYSYEQYF.

The J gene is TRBJ2-2, the V gene TRBV11-3, with 7 bases matching TRBD2. CDR1 and CDR2 (germline): SGHNT, YENEEA. CDR3 length equals 18 residues. V lost 5 bases, J lost 4 bases, and 16 bases stayed unmatched. The CDR3 bases are TGTGCCAGCAGCCCACGGACTTCGAGCGGGGCGGCCACCGGGGAGCTGTTTTTT. It codes for CASSPRTSSGAATGELFF.

Regarding this clone: Other nucleotide sequences from this sample produce the same CDR3. The chain joins TRBV10-3 to TRBJ1-2; 9 bases map to TRBD1. V trimming: 4 bases; J trimming: 3 bases; junction bases outside the gene matches: 0. Germline V gene data show CDR1 as ENHRY and CDR2 as SYGVKD. CDR3 length: 13 residues. CDR3 DNA sequence: TGTGCCATCAGTGGGACAGGGGACTATGGCTACACCTTC. Amino acid sequence: CAISGTGDYGYTF.

The V call is TRBV27, the J call TRBJ1-1; 11 nucleotides align to TRBD1. The CDR3 covers 15 residues. Trimming took 6 bases from V and 1 from J; bases not matched to a gene: 4. Germline CDR1 reads MNHEY; CDR2 reads SMNVEV (reference sequence). Written as DNA, the CDR3 is TGTGCCAGCAGGGTCGGGACAGGGGGGAACACTGAAGCTTTCTTT. Its protein product is CASRVGTGGNTEAFF.

This chain connects TRBV30 to TRBJ1-2; no clear D. From germline, CDR1 is GTSNPN and CDR2 SVGIG (reference sequence). The CDR3 loop spans 12 amino acids. V shed 4 bases and J shed 3 bases, with 9 bases lying between them. The CDR3 loop reads CAWNPGDYGYTF. The CDR3 DNA sequence: TGTGCCTGGAACCCCGGGGACTATGGCTACACCTTC.

V and J are TRBV30 and TRBJ1-2; 7 bases agree with TRBD1. V was pared by 2 bases and J by 0 bases, with 3 bases of the junction left unmatched. The CDR3 loop spans 14 amino acids. Germline CDR1 and CDR2: GTSNPN and SVGIG (reference sequence). DNA of the CDR3: TGTGCCTGGAGTACGGGACAGTCTAACTATGGCTACACCTTC. Its protein is CAWSTGQSNYGYTF.

The chain recombines TRBV6-6 with TRBJ1-1, with D maybe TRBD1 (5 bases). V was clipped by 10 bases and J by 1 base, with 16 bases between them. Per germline, CDR1 MNHNY and CDR2 SVGAGI (reference sequence). This CDR3 spans 14 amino acids. The CDR3 is CAISDRSPNTEAFF. The CDR3 DNA sequence: TGTGCCATCTCCGACAGATCCCCGAACACTGAAGCTTTCTTT.

In DNA, the CDR3 is TGTGCCAGCAGCTCCAGCCTCTGGGGTCACAACACTGAAGCTTTCTTT. Translating it yields CASSSSLWGHNTEAFF. The V gene is TRBV5-8, the J gene TRBJ1-1; D is undetermined. The V gene lost 3 bases and the J gene lost 2 bases, with 17 bases spanning the gap. The CDR3 sequence is 16 residues long. The germline gives CDR1 SGHTS, CDR2 YDEGEE. The full variable domain, its missing parts supplied by reference TRBV5-8 and TRBJ1-1, is EAGVTQSPTHLIKTRGQQATLRCSPISGHTSVYWYQQALGLGLQFLLWYDEGEERNRGNFPPRFSGRQFPNYSSELNVNALELEDSALYLCASSSSLWGHNTEAFFGQGTRLTVV.

This CDR3 reads CAISESRGFGYTF. The CDR3 DNA reads as TGTGCCATCAGTGAGTCAAGGGGGTTTGGCTACACCTTC. V and J are TRBV10-3 and TRBJ1-2, with a possible D match to TRBD1 (6 bases). Germline V gene sequence: CDR1 ENHRY, CDR2 SYGVKD. This CDR3 spans 13 amino acids. Trimming removed 0 bases from V and 7 bases from J, with 9 bases in between.